This T cell receptor (beta chain) was recovered during a study of blood T cell repertoires in COVID-19. Study information: The United States, Italy and Spain supplied acute and convalescent COVID-19 samples.

As handled by the study authors: Amplifying reference gene primers gave estimates of nucleated cell counts. Profiling relied on immunoSEQ multiplex PCR, and the TCRdb table lists in-frame clones only, not all of them. Clonal size and the V and J genes are those of that table, whereas D and trimming came from the DNA. The sample includes 140,000 to 150,000 clones, over 75% of them seen just once. The V gene lost 10 bases and the J gene lost 5 bases, with 12 bases spanning the gap. The CDR3 runs 12 residues. The germline V gene encodes CDR1 LGHDT and CDR2 YNNKEL (reference sequence). Membership in each cohort depended on participant-reported clinical history.

This clonotype was sampled from a woman in her thirties with acute COVID-19. The V gene is TRBV3-1 (or the pseudogene TRBV3-2), the J gene TRBJ1-5; D is undetermined. Sequenced input: PBMCs or T cells enriched from blood (not recorded which). The DNA of the CDR3 is TGTGCCACCCCCCCAAGCTATCAGCCCCAGCATTTT. Translating it yields CATPPSYQPQHF.